The 30 T cell receptor beta chains reported below all come from one sample, sequenced in a study of T-cell reconstitution after alpha-beta-depleted transplantation in children. Researchers prepared the TCRbeta library using unique molecular identifiers, the study reports. TCRdb independently ran MiXCR on the PCR reads; one entry per CDR3 protein. The profile covers about 400,000 distinct CDR3 sequences, with about 14% appearing a single time and 3.5% to 4.5% taken by the ten largest. Material: PBMCs, obtained from the stem cell graft. These receptors all stem from a human donor who donated a stem cell graft to a child with Fanconi anemia.

This clonotype was seen many times. This chain links TRBV7-9 with TRBJ2-6; D uncertain. Germline-derived CDR1 and CDR2 are SEHNR and FQNEAQ (reference sequence). There are 19 residues in the CDR3. The V end was cut by 5 bases, the J end by 0 bases, with 20 bases between. Here the CDR3 DNA reads TGTGCCAGCAGCCCAGCAGTTTTGGGCAGGTCCTCTGGGGCCAACGTCCTGACTTTC. Translated: CASSPAVLGRSSGANVLTF.

V usage is TRBV20-1 and J usage is TRBJ2-1; D possibly corresponds to TRBD1 (5 bases). Germline CDR1 reads DFQATT; CDR2 reads SNEGSKA (reference sequence). Trimming shortened V by 8 bases and J by 2 bases, and 10 bases separated the two germline ends. The CDR3 length is 12 residues. CDR3 in DNA: TGCAGTTCGGCAGGGACCTACAATGAGCAGTTCTTC. This gives the protein CSSAGTYNEQFF.

The CDR3: CASSQRGAGETQYF. As DNA, the CDR3 is TGCGCCAGCAGCCAGCGGGGGGCCGGGGAGACCCAGTACTTC. The chain couples TRBV4-3 to TRBJ2-5; 8 bases are a match to TRBD2. The CDR3 contains 14 residues. Per germline, CDR1 LGHNA and CDR2 YSLEER. The V and J ends lost 3 bases and 5 bases, in that order; junction bases with no gene match: 5.

This clonotype was counted a few times. The CDR3 nucleotides are TGTGCCAGCAGCCCCGTTGTGGATGATACGCAGTATTTT. Residues: CASSPVVDDTQYF. V gene TRBV28 combines with J gene TRBJ2-3; D unclear. Deletions cut 6 bases from V and 6 bases from J, with 13 bases between. CDR3 size: 13 residues. Germline values: CDR1 MDHEN, CDR2 SYDVKM.

This clonotype was observed a handful of times. V usage is TRBV6-1 and J usage is TRBJ2-1; TRBD2 matches at 8 bases. The V segment lost 7 bases and the J segment 4 bases; nucleotides outside the gene matches: 3. CDR3 length: 13 amino acids. Germline CDR1 is MNHNS and CDR2 is SASEGT. Here the CDR3 reads CASMTGGYNEQFF. CDR3 sequence (DNA): TGTGCCAGCATGACGGGGGGGTACAATGAGCAGTTCTTC.

This clonotype has just a few counts. The genes are TRBV7-2 and TRBJ1-2; D unclear. Per germline, CDR1 SGHTA and CDR2 FQGNSA. V lost 0 bases and J lost 8, with 7 bases in between. The CDR3 is 12 amino acids. DNA for the CDR3: TGTGCCAGCAGCTTAGCATCCCGAGGCTACACCTTC. It codes for CASSLASRGYTF. Variable domain in full (rest from reference TRBV7-2 and TRBJ1-2): GAGVSQSPSNKVTEKGKDVELRCDPISGHTALYWYRQSLGQGLEFLIYFQGNSAPDKSGLPSDRFSAERTGGSVSTLTIQRTQQEDSAVYLCASSLASRGYTFGSGTRLTVV.

This clonotype was seen more than once but under ten times. The rearrangement links TRBV6-1 to TRBJ2-1, with a possible D match to TRBD1 (5 bases). Trimming removed 5 bases at V and 1 base at J, with 9 bases between. The CDR3 length is 14 residues. The germline V gene has CDR1 MNHNS and CDR2 SASEGT. The CDR3 sequence: CASSTTDSYNEQFF. The CDR3 region has the DNA TGTGCCAGCAGTACGACAGATTCCTACAATGAGCAGTTCTTC.

V and J are TRBV4-2 and TRBJ1-1; TRBD1 is a possible D gene (5 bases). Germline V gene lookup returns CDR1 LGHNA and CDR2 YNFKEQ. The CDR3 extends over 14 amino acids. Trimming cost V 5 bases and J 2 bases, with 12 bases left between them. This chain's CDR3 is CASSYRPSNTEAFF. CDR3 bases: TGTGCCAGCAGCTACAGGCCGAGTAACACTGAAGCTTTCTTT.

V gene TRBV20-1 combines with J gene TRBJ2-5; 8 bases fit TRBD2. The CDR3 sequence is 15 residues long. Germline-derived CDR1 and CDR2 are DFQATT and SNEGSKA (reference sequence). J gave up 5 bases and V 5 bases, and 13 bases lay outside the gene matches. DNA of the CDR3: TGCAGTGCTCCTTCGAGCGGGGGCCCCGGGGAGACCCAGTACTTC. Translation gives CSAPSSGGPGETQYF.

Only a few counts were recorded for this clonotype. This chain joins TRBV29-1 and TRBJ1-2; perhaps TRBD1 as D (6 bases). Trimming took 6 bases from V and 6 from J, leaving 8 bases between them. CDR1 is SQVTM and CDR2 is ANQGSEA in the germline V gene. The CDR3 covers 10 residues. CDR3 sequence: CSVDSDGYTF. CDR3 bases: TGCAGCGTGGACAGCGATGGCTACACCTTC. Full variable domain (remainder filled in from reference TRBV29-1 and TRBJ1-2): SAVISQKPSRDICQRGTSLTIQCQVDSQVTMMFWYRQQPGQSLTLIATANQGSEATYESGFVIDKFPISRPNLTFSTLTVSNMSPEDSSIYLCSVDSDGYTFGSGTRLTVV.

This clonotype has just a few counts. The CDR3 sequence is CASRKAGGETDTQYF. As DNA, the CDR3 is TGTGCCAGCCGAAAAGCGGGGGGGGAAACAGATACGCAGTATTTT. The chain employs TRBV28 and TRBJ2-3; TRBD2 matches at 10 bases. V gave up 8 bases and J gave up 3 bases; unmatched junction bases: 8. In germline, CDR1 is MDHEN, CDR2 SYDVKM. The CDR3 runs 15 residues.

This clonotype has more than one count but fewer than ten. The chain carries TRBV25-1 and TRBJ2-3; no reliable D call. CDR1 MGHDK and CDR2 SYGVNS come from the germline V gene. CDR3 size: 13 residues. V lost 5 bases, J lost 3 bases, and 9 bases lay in between. The CDR3 nucleotides are TGTGCCAGCAGTCTACAACAAACAGATACGCAGTATTTT. Protein product: CASSLQQTDTQYF.

The chain uses TRBV11-2 and TRBJ2-2; maybe TRBD1 (5 bases). Germline V gene lookup returns CDR1 SGHAT and CDR2 FQNNGV. The CDR3 covers 15 residues. The ends were cut back, 5 bases at V and 4 bases at J, with 14 bases in the middle. CDR3 sequence (DNA): TGTGCCAGCAGCCAACAGGTCGTTGGCACCGGGGAGCTGTTTTTT. Translated: CASSQQVVGTGELFF.

A few counts support this clonotype. The J gene is TRBJ1-6, the V gene TRBV3-1; 8 bases are a match to TRBD1. This CDR3 has 16 amino acids. Losses at the gene ends were 4 bases for V and 9 bases for J; bases not matched to a gene: 11. CDR1 and CDR2 (germline): LGHDT, YNNKEL (reference sequence). CDR3 residues: CASSPLQGANGSPLHF. The CDR3 region has the DNA TGTGCCAGCAGCCCCCTCCAGGGGGCAAATGGTTCACCCCTCCACTTT. Full variable domain (missing parts from reference TRBV3-1 and TRBJ1-6): DTAVSQTPKYLVTQMGNDKSIKCEQNLGHDTMYWYKQDSKKFLKIMFSYNNKELIINETVPNRFSPKSPDKAHLNLHINSLELGDSAVYFCASSPLQGANGSPLHFGNGTRLTVT.

This clonotype was recorded a few times. The chain recombines TRBV5-6 with TRBJ2-4; D is uncertain. Germline V lookup: CDR1 SGHDT, CDR2 YYEEEE. Trimming shortened V by 3 bases and J by 8 bases, and 6 bases separated the two germline ends. The CDR3 sequence is 11 residues long. The CDR3 protein is CASSYGYIQYF. The CDR3 DNA reads TGTGCCAGCAGCTATGGGTACATTCAGTACTTC.

The chain couples TRBV28 to TRBJ2-4, with unresolved D. CDR3 length: 12 residues. V lost 7 bases to trimming and J lost 6 bases, with 10 bases between them. Looked up from germline, CDR1 is MDHEN and CDR2 is SYDVKM. The DNA for the CDR3 is TGTGCCAGCACCCAGCCGGGAAACATTCAGTACTTC. It yields the protein CASTQPGNIQYF. The whole variable domain, filled in from reference TRBV28 and TRBJ2-4, reads DVKVTQSSRYLVKRTGEKVFLECVQDMDHENMFWYRQDPGLGLRLIYFSYDVKMKEKGDIPEGYSVSREKKERFSLILESASTNQTSMYLCASTQPGNIQYFGAGTRLSVL.

This clonotype has ten or more counts. The genes are TRBV28 and TRBJ2-1; TRBD2 agrees at 8 bases. In germline, CDR1 is MDHEN, CDR2 SYDVKM. CDR3 length equals 15 residues. With 6 bases clipped from V and 3 bases from J, the junction kept 7 bases outside the gene matches. Here the CDR3 reads CASRPPGGGYNEQFF. Here the CDR3 DNA reads TGTGCCAGCAGGCCCCCGGGGGGGGGCTACAATGAGCAGTTCTTC. The whole variable domain, remainder taken from reference TRBV28 and TRBJ2-1, is DVKVTQSSRYLVKRTGEKVFLECVQDMDHENMFWYRQDPGLGLRLIYFSYDVKMKEKGDIPEGYSVSREKKERFSLILESASTNQTSMYLCASRPPGGGYNEQFFGPGTRLTVL.

This clonotype was seen more than once but under ten times. This chain uses TRBV18 with TRBJ2-7; D may be TRBD1 (6 bases). From germline, CDR1 is KGHSH and CDR2 LQKENI. Trimming removed 3 bases at V and 3 bases at J, with 15 bases between. CDR3 size: 15 residues. The CDR3 bases are TGTGCCAGCTCACCTTCAGGGCAGGGGTTCTACGAGCAGTACGTC. Its protein product is CASSPSGQGFYEQYV.

The rearrangement joins TRBV7-8 to TRBJ2-3, with 9 bases aligning to TRBD1. Trimming cost V 6 bases and J 4 bases; bases outside gene matches: 11. CDR1 is SGHVS and CDR2 is FQNEAQ in the germline V gene. This CDR3 is 16 amino acids long. CDR3 nucleotides: TGTGCCAGCAGGTTGAACAGGGGGCTTACGTCAGATACGCAGTATTTT. It is translated as CASRLNRGLTSDTQYF. The full variable domain, its missing parts supplied by reference TRBV7-8 and TRBJ2-3, is GAGVSQSPRYKVAKRGQDVALRCDPISGHVSLFWYQQALGQGPEFLTYFQNEAQLDKSGLPSDRFFAERPEGSVSTLKIQRTQQEDSAVYLCASRLNRGLTSDTQYFGPGTRLTVL.

This chain links TRBV7-2 with TRBJ2-3; D gene ambiguous. CDR1 is SGHTA, CDR2 FQGNSA, per germline. Trimming shortened V by 1 base and J by 2 bases, and 10 bases separated the two germline ends. The CDR3 spans 15 residues. The CDR3 reads CASSLVASNTDTQYF. CDR3 nucleotides: TGTGCCAGCAGCTTAGTAGCCAGCAACACAGATACGCAGTATTTT.

The chain has TRBV7-2 and TRBJ2-1; 7 bases map to TRBD1. This CDR3 has 15 residues. V trimming: 4 bases; J trimming: 7 bases; junction bases outside the gene matches: 10. Germline CDR1 reads SGHTA; CDR2 reads FQGNSA. CDR3 bases: TGTGCCAGCAGCTCGACAGGGCTCCCATTGAATGAGCAGTTCTTC. This sequence encodes CASSSTGLPLNEQFF. Combining the CDR3 with reference TRBV7-2 and TRBJ2-1 gives the whole variable domain GAGVSQSPSNKVTEKGKDVELRCDPISGHTALYWYRQSLGQGLEFLIYFQGNSAPDKSGLPSDRFSAERTGGSVSTLTIQRTQQEDSAVYLCASSSTGLPLNEQFFGPGTRLTVL.

This clonotype came up many times. A much more abundant neighbour one base away suggests this may be a read error. V is TRBV10-3 and J is TRBJ2-5, with D hard to call. Germline values: CDR1 ENHRY, CDR2 SYGVKD. The V gene lost 2 bases and the J gene lost 6 bases, with 16 bases spanning the gap. The CDR3 covers 15 residues. The CDR3 is CAISEVAGTQKTQYF. The DNA of the CDR3 is TGTGCCATCAGTGAGGTAGCAGGAACACAAAAGACCCAGTACTTC.

This clonotype was found many times. The chain is built from TRBV29-1 and TRBJ1-1; D call uncertain. The CDR3 has 12 residues. Germline V CDR1 and CDR2: SQVTM, ANQGSEA. Trimming left V 4 bases short and J 6 bases short, with 12 bases between. The CDR3 bases are TGCAGCGTTGGGGGTTTGAGCGCTGAAGCTTTCTTT. Its protein is CSVGGLSAEAFF.

This clonotype was seen more than once but under ten times. The genes are TRBV10-3 and TRBJ1-1; possible D gene TRBD1, 6 bases. The V and J ends lost 2 bases and 1 base respectively, with 8 bases between them. The CDR3 spans 14 residues. The germline V gene encodes CDR1 ENHRY and CDR2 SYGVKD. The CDR3 region is CAISEDRTNTEAFF. In DNA, the CDR3 is TGTGCCATCAGTGAGGACAGGACGAACACTGAAGCTTTCTTT.

This clonotype came up many times. Here the CDR3 reads CASSYSGTEIGTQYF. The CDR3 DNA reads as TGTGCCAGCAGTTATTCCGGGACGGAGATAGGAACCCAGTACTTC. The rearrangement links TRBV6-5 to TRBJ2-5; TRBD1 or TRBD2 may be the D gene (5 bases each). Looked up from germline, CDR1 is MNHEY and CDR2 is SVGAGI. The CDR3 totals 15 residues. V lost 3 bases to trimming and J lost 8 bases, with 19 bases between them.

This clonotype was recorded at least ten times. The rearrangement joins TRBV6-2 or TRBV6-3 to TRBJ2-1; tentatively, D is TRBD1 (5 bases). Germline V lookup: CDR1 MNHEY, CDR2 SVGEGT. CDR3 length: 14 amino acids. V gave up 2 bases and J gave up 8 bases, with 13 bases separating them. In DNA form, the CDR3 reads TGTGCCAGCAGTTACAGGGGCGGTTCGGATGAGCAGTTCTTC. Translation: CASSYRGGSDEQFF.

This clonotype was counted only a few times. The chain employs TRBV6-2 or TRBV6-3 and TRBJ2-7; TRBD1 agrees at 7 bases. The CDR3 is made up of 13 amino acids. The V and J ends lost 2 bases and 2 bases, in that order; junction bases with no gene match: 0. Germline V gene data show CDR1 as MNHEY and CDR2 as SVGEGT. CDR3 loop: CASSYRGPYEQYF. DNA of the CDR3: TGTGCCAGCAGTTACAGGGGGCCCTACGAGCAGTACTTC.

The J gene is TRBJ2-1, the V gene TRBV7-9, with 7 nucleotides matching TRBD2. This CDR3 contains 11 residues. Looked up from germline, CDR1 is SEHNR and CDR2 is FQNEAQ (reference sequence). Trimming removed 9 bases from V and 13 bases from J; junction bases left unmatched: 9. The CDR3 nucleotides are TGTGCCAGTGACCGGGACTATCGTCAGTTCTTC. The encoded protein is CASDRDYRQFF.

This clonotype was seen repeatedly, ten times or more. The chain joins TRBV10-1 to TRBJ1-1; 8 bases align to TRBD1. Germline values: CDR1 WNHNN, CDR2 SYGVQD (reference sequence). After removal of 4 bases from V and 4 bases from J, the junction contained 2 bases not matched to a gene. This CDR3 has 13 amino acids. The CDR3 protein is CASSGTGSTEAFF. CDR3 DNA sequence: TGCGCCAGCAGTGGGACAGGGAGCACTGAAGCTTTCTTT.

The chain joins TRBV12-3 or TRBV12-4 to TRBJ2-5; 10 bases are a match to TRBD2. Trimming cost V 1 base and J 4 bases; bases outside gene matches: 3. The CDR3 runs to 15 residues. CDR3 protein: CASSLGAGGRETQYF. The CDR3 DNA follows: TGTGCCAGCAGTTTAGGAGCGGGGGGGAGAGAGACCCAGTACTTC.